A single count supports the clone carrying this T cell receptor beta chain. Its target is not known. Additional DNA sequences in this sample encode the identical CDR3. These data belong to a study of shared clonotypes between healthy human individuals. On the study more broadly: CD4 naive and memory got three plates each, CD8 naive two, CD8 memory one.

Findings and caveats of the study: Exclusively blood specimens were collected; tissue repertoires likely differ. Richness estimates generally favored naive over memory subsets.

Assay execution proceeded at the deep level. The data were produced by immunoSEQ multiplex PCR, yet TCRdb's version contains in-frame clones alone and is incomplete. This sample yields roughly 2.6 million clones, of which 90% to 95% are seen a single time; over 0.12% belongs to the top ten. This CDR3 has 13 residues. The V end was cut by 2 bases, the J end by 4 bases, with 8 bases between. Per germline, CDR1 KGHSH and CDR2 LQKENI. The chain uses TRBV18 and TRBJ1-2; D ambiguous. This clonotype was obtained from a man between 18 and 29 years old in good health. The material sequenced was naive CD4+ T cells sorted from blood. Subset specified: CD45RA+ positively selected. CDR3 protein: CASSPDRGYGYTF. The CDR3 DNA follows: TGTGCCAGCTCACCAGACCGTGGCTATGGCTACACCTTC.